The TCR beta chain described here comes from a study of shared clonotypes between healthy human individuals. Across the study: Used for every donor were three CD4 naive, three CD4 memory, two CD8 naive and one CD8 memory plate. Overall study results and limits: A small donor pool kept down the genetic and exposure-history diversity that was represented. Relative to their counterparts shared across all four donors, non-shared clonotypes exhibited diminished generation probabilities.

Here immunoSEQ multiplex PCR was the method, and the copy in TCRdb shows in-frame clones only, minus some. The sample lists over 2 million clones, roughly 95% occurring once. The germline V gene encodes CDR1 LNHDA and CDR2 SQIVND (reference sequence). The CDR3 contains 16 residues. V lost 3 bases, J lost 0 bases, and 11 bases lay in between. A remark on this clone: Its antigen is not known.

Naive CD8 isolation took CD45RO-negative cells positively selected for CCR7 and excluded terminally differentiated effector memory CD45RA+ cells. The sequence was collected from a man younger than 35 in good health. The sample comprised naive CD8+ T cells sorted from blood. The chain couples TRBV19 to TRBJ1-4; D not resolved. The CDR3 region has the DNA TGTGCCAGTAGTATGTCACAAGTTGCAACTAATGAAAAACTGTTTTTT. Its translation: CASSMSQVATNEKLFF. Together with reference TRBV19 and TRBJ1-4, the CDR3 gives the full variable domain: DGGITQSPKYLFRKEGQNVTLSCEQNLNHDAMYWYRQDPGQGLRLIYYSQIVNDFQKGDIAEGYSVSREKKESFPLTVTSAQKNPTAFYLCASSMSQVATNEKLFFGSGTQLSVL.